This entry is about one T cell receptor beta chain. Antigen: not known. This sample was taken from a study of cytomegalovirus exposure and HLA in healthy donors. General study results and limits: Sequencing depth roughly uniform across donors was assumed in presence/absence analyses. A list of roughly 180 TCR beta chains associated with cytomegalovirus was given.

Though probably carrying unrecorded immune exposures, donors were nominally healthy at sampling. PCR primers comprised 60 Vbeta and 13 Jbeta primers. Generated by immunoSEQ multiplex PCR, the TCRdb table keeps only in-frame clones and is missing some. The sample lists around 150,000 clones; around 79% were seen once. CDR1 is GTSNPN, CDR2 SVGIG, per germline (reference sequence). This CDR3 contains 15 residues. The V segment lost 1 base and the J segment 1 base; nucleotides outside the gene matches: 1. The sequenced sample consisted of PBMCs. The TCR originated in a woman in her thirties or forties in good health and CMV-seropositive. V gene TRBV30 combines with J gene TRBJ2-6, with TRBD1 matching over 7 bases. CDR3 DNA: TGTGCCTGGAGTGCCAGGGGGTCTGGGGCCAACGTCCTGACTTTC. This translates into CAWSARGSGANVLTF.